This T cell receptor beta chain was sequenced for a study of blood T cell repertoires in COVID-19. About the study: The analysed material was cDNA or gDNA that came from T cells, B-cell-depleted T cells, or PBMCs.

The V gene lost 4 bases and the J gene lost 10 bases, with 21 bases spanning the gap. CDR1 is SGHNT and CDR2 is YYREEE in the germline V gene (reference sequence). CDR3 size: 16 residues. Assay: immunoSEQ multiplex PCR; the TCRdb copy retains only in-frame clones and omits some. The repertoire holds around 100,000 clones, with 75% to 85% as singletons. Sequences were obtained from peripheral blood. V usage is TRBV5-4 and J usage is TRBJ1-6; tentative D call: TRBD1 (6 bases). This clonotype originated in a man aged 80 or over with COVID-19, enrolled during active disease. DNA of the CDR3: TGTGCCAGCAGCGTCGCCCGGGGGGGCGCCGGATCACCCCTCCACTTT. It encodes CASSVARGGAGSPLHF.